The clone carrying this T cell receptor (beta chain) was seen a handful of times. CDR1 and CDR2 (germline): MNHEY, SMNVEV (reference sequence). The CDR3 has 14 residues. The J segment lost 3 bases and the V segment lost 5 bases, leaving 6 bases of the junction unmatched. Each recovered donor of Cohort 3 presented with two negative PCRs, clearance, or symptom resolution. These data originate in a study of blood T cell repertoires in COVID-19. Across the study: Samples representing acute and convalescent COVID-19 were sourced from the United States, Italy and Spain.

Assay: immunoSEQ multiplex PCR; the TCRdb copy retains only in-frame clones and omits some. The sample has 330,000 or so clones; over 75% are singletons. This sequence was found in a woman aged 25 to 39 who had recovered from COVID-19. Sequencing was performed on PBMCs or T cells enriched from blood (not recorded which). The chain couples TRBV27 to TRBJ2-7, with TRBD1 matching over 8 bases. CDR3 loop: CASSLSTGGYEQYF. CDR3 coding DNA: TGTGCCAGCAGTCTTTCAACAGGGGGCTACGAGCAGTACTTC.